This section outlines one T cell receptor (beta chain) sequence together with its context. This specimen belongs to a study of blood T cell repertoires in COVID-19. On the study more broadly: Whether acute or convalescent, the COVID-19 samples came from the United States, Italy and Spain.

Sequencing used immunoSEQ multiplex PCR; TCRdb keeps in-frame clones, though not all of them. The top ten clones hold 1% of a sample with fewer than 350,000 clones, 88% of them seen once. The V gene lost 2 bases and the J gene lost 6 bases, with 8 bases spanning the gap. The CDR3 runs to 13 residues. Germline-derived CDR1 and CDR2 are LGHDT and YNNKEL (reference sequence). Sample: PBMCs or T cells enriched from blood (not recorded which). This rearrangement joins TRBV3-1 (or the pseudogene TRBV3-2) to TRBJ1-5; D unclear. The clonotype was recovered from a woman aged 25-40 years who had recovered from COVID-19. CDR3 nucleotide sequence: TGTGCCAGCAGCCAATTTGCAGGTCAGCCCCAGCATTTT. It translates to CASSQFAGQPQHF.